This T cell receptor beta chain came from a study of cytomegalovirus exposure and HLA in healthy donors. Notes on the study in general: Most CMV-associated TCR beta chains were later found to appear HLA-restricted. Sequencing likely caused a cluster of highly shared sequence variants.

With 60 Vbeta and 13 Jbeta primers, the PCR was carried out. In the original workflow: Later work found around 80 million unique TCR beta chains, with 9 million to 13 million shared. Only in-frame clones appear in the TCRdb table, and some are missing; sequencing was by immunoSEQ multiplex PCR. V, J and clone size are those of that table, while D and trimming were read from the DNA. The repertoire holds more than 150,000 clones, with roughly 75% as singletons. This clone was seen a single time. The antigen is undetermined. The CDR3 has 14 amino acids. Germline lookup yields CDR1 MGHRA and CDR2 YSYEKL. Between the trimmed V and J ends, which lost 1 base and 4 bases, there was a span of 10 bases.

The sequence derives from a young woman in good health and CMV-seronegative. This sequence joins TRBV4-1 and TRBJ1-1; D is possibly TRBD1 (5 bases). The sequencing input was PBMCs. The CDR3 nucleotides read TGCGCCAGCAGCCAAGCGGAGGGGTTCACTGAAGCTTTCTTT. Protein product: CASSQAEGFTEAFF.